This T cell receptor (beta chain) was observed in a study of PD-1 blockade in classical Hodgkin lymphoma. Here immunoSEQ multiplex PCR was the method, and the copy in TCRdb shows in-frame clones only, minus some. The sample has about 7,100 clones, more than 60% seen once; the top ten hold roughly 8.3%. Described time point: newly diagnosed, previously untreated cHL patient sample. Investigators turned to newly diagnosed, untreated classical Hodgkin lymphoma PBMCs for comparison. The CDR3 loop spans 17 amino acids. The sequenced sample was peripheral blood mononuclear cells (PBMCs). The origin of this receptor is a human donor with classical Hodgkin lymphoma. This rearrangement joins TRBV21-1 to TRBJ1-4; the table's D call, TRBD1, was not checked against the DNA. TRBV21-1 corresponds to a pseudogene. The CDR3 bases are TGTGCCAGCGTGGAGACAGGGGGCCCCTCAACTAATGAAAAACTGTTTTTT. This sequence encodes CASVETGGPSTNEKLFF.